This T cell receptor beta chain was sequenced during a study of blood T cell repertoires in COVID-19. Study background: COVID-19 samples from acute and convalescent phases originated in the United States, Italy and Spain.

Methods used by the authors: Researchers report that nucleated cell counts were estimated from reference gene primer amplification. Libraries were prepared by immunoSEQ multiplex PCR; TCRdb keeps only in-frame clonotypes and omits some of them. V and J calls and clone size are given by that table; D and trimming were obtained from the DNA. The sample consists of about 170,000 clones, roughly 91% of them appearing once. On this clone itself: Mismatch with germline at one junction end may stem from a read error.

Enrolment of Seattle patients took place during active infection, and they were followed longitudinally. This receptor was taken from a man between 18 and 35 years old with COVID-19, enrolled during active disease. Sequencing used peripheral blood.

The DNA for the CDR3 is TGTGCCAGCTGGGGGGGAGGGGAAAAACTGCTTTTT. Protein sequence: CASWGGGEKLLF. The rearrangement links TRBV10-3 to TRBJ1-4; TRBD1 might be the D (5 bases). This CDR3 comprises 12 residues. CDR1 is ENHRY, CDR2 SYGVKD, per germline.